Each of the 25 T cell receptor beta chains below was sequenced from the same sample in a study of tumor-infiltrating lymphocytes in primary liver carcinoma. TCR beta cDNA was prepared out of roughly 500 ng total RNA by means of a constant-region primer. Libraries of TCR beta came from three nested multiplex PCR rounds with slightly modified ARM-PCR. The study ran its first two PCR rounds for roughly 11 cycles each, using TRBV1-TRBV30 forward primers and a C-beta reverse primer. TCRdb called the multiplex PCR reads again in MiXCR, with one record for every CDR3 protein. The table has over 250,000 distinct CDR3 sequences, 50% to 60% seen once; the top ten hold 17%. For blood RNA, unsorted whole blood served as the source, and germline DNA was extracted too. The sample was peripheral blood. Receptor source: a woman in her 30s with primary liver carcinoma and hepatitis B virus infection.

Remarks on this clonotype: Since a much larger clone is just one base distant, this may be a read error. The rearrangement joins TRBV12-3 or TRBV12-4 to TRBJ1-4; D remains unclear. The CDR3 runs 12 residues. This chain's CDR3 is CACSLMFEKLFF. CDR3 nucleotides: TGTGCCTGCAGTTTAATGTTTGAAAAACTGTTTTTT.

The chain is built from TRBV2 and TRBJ2-5; D gene uncertain. The V end lost 10 bases, the J end lost 4 bases, and 7 bases lay between the germline ends. Germline lookup yields CDR1 SNHLY and CDR2 FYNNEI. The CDR3 covers 10 residues. CDR3: CAIQLETQYF. The CDR3 DNA follows: TGTGCCATCCAACTAGAGACCCAGTACTTC. Looking up the rest from reference TRBV2 and TRBJ2-5 gives the full variable domain: EPEVTQTPSHQVTQMGQEVILRCVPISNHLYFYWYRQILGQKVEFLVSFYNNEISEKSEIFDDQFSVERPDGSNFTLKIRSTKLEDSAMYFCAIQLETQYFGPGTRLLVL.

The gene calls are TRBV5-4 and TRBJ2-1, with no clear D. The CDR3 totals 14 residues. V lost 6 bases and J 5 bases, leaving 15 bases between the germline ends. Germline V gives CDR1 SGHNT, CDR2 YYREEE (reference sequence). The DNA for the CDR3 is TGTGCCAGCACCTCGGCTGTACGGAACAATGAGCAGTTCTTC. This sequence encodes CASTSAVRNNEQFF.

Remarks on this clonotype: Here the CDR3 omits its conserved ending phenylalanine or tryptophan, so a read error is the likely source. The rearrangement uses TRBV4-3 and TRBJ1-6, with 8 nucleotides matching TRBD1. The CDR3 contains 15 residues. CDR1 and CDR2 (germline): LGHNA, YSLEER. Trimming removed 1 base from V and 10 bases from J; junction bases left unmatched: 6. In DNA, the CDR3 is TGCGCCAGCAGCCAAGGGACAGGGAACGGGTCACCCCTCCACTCT. This translates into CASSQGTGNGSPLHS.

There are many counts of this clonotype. The chain is built from TRBV11-3 and TRBJ2-1; TRBD2 agrees at 10 bases. Germline CDR1 and CDR2: SGHNT and YENEEA. The CDR3 has 16 amino acids. V gave up 3 bases and J gave up 0 bases; unmatched junction bases: 2. CDR3 loop: CASSFSSGSSYNEQFF. Here the CDR3 DNA reads TGTGCCAGCAGCTTCTCTAGCGGGAGCTCCTACAATGAGCAGTTCTTC.

The rearrangement links TRBV5-4 to TRBJ1-2; tentative D call: TRBD1 (5 bases). Germline loops: CDR1 SGHNT, CDR2 YYREEE (reference sequence). Trimming shortened V by 4 bases and J by 4 bases, and 14 bases separated the two germline ends. The CDR3 extends over 14 amino acids. The CDR3 DNA reads as TGTGCCAGCAGCCGGACTGGACAAATCTATGGCTACACCTTC. Encoded protein: CASSRTGQIYGYTF. Filled out from reference TRBV5-4 and TRBJ1-2, the complete variable domain reads ETGVTQSPTHLIKTRGQQVTLRCSSQSGHNTVSWYQQALGQGPQFIFQYYREEENGRGNFPPRFSGLQFPNYSSELNVNALELDDSALYLCASSRTGQIYGYTFGSGTRLTVV.

This clonotype has more than one count but fewer than ten. CDR3 in DNA: TGTGCCAGCAGTTTATTCCGGGACAAATCCACTAACTATGGCTACACCTTC. Encoded protein: CASSLFRDKSTNYGYTF. The V call is TRBV28, the J call TRBJ1-2; D is possibly TRBD1 (6 bases). The CDR3 sequence is 17 residues long. The germline gives CDR1 MDHEN, CDR2 SYDVKM. V was trimmed by 1 base and J by 0 bases, leaving 15 bases between them.

The genes are TRBV29-1 and TRBJ1-2; D not certain. Deletions cut 6 bases from V and 4 bases from J, with 21 bases between. This CDR3 region has 15 residues. The V gene's germline CDR1 is SQVTM and CDR2 ANQGSEA. CDR3 DNA sequence: TGCAGCGTCAGCTTCGGATCTCGGATCGTCTATGGCTACACCTTC. Its translation: CSVSFGSRIVYGYTF.

This clonotype was counted once. The chain combines TRBV11-2 with TRBJ2-2; D is possibly TRBD2 (6 bases). The CDR3 totals 16 residues. In germline, CDR1 is SGHAT, CDR2 FQNNGV. V was pared by 6 bases and J by 5 bases, with 19 bases between. CDR3 nucleotides: TGTGCCAGCAGTCTTACATCGGGAGTTAGGACCGGGGAGCTGTTTTTT. This encodes CASSLTSGVRTGELFF.

The chain carries TRBV12-3 or TRBV12-4 and TRBJ2-1, with D possibly being TRBD2 (6 bases). V shed 5 bases and J shed 5 bases, with 19 bases lying between them. The CDR3 is 16 amino acids. CDR3 nucleotide sequence: TGTGCCAGCAGTCATGACCCCCGGGGGTTAAACAATGAGCAGTTCTTC. Amino acid sequence: CASSHDPRGLNNEQFF.

This chain connects TRBV6-2 or TRBV6-3 to TRBJ1-5; weak D call: TRBD1 (5 bases). V gave up 5 bases and J gave up 6 bases, with 11 bases separating them. Germline V gives CDR1 MNHEY, CDR2 SVGEGT. The CDR3 covers 13 residues. The CDR3, as DNA: TGTGCCAGCAGTCGGGACGTAATTCAGCCCCAGCATTTT. Protein: CASSRDVIQPQHF.

This clonotype was seen only a few times. V usage is TRBV7-8 and J usage is TRBJ2-1; TRBD2 might be the D (6 bases). Germline V lookup: CDR1 SGHVS, CDR2 FQNEAQ. The CDR3 sequence is 13 residues long. The germline V and J ends were trimmed by 3 bases and 6 bases, with 9 bases remaining between them. The CDR3 nucleotides are TGTGCCAGCAGCTTCGGGACTCTCAATGAGCAGTTCTTC. Encoded protein: CASSFGTLNEQFF.

The table lists this clonotype with many counts. V gene TRBV11-2 combines with J gene TRBJ2-7; weak D call: TRBD2 (5 bases). The CDR3 runs 13 residues. CDR1 SGHAT and CDR2 FQNNGV come from the germline V gene. V was trimmed by 6 bases and J by 0 bases, leaving 9 bases between them. The CDR3 bases are TGTGCCAGCAGGGGTCTAGCCTCCTACGAGCAGTACTTC. Amino acids: CASRGLASYEQYF.

The V gene is TRBV5-1, the J gene TRBJ2-4; D might be TRBD1 or TRBD2, each matching 6 bases. Trimming removed 0 bases at V and 7 bases at J, with 11 bases between. The germline V gene has CDR1 SGHRS and CDR2 YFSETQ. The CDR3 runs to 14 residues. The CDR3 DNA sequence: TGCGCCAGCAGCTTGGAAGGGGGGCCGAACATTCAGTACTTC. Its translation: CASSLEGGPNIQYF.

In the case of this clonotype: A read error is likely, as this CDR3 ends without the conserved phenylalanine or tryptophan. The chain couples TRBV11-2 to TRBJ2-3, with D hard to call. Trimming pared 4 bases from V and 6 bases from J, leaving 17 bases between. The germline gives CDR1 SGHAT, CDR2 FQNNGV. The CDR3 sequence is 15 residues long. The CDR3 coding sequence is TGTGCCAGCAGCTCGGGCCGCGCCCTAGGGGATACGCAGTATGTT. It yields the protein CASSSGRALGDTQYV.

This clonotype showed up many times. The rearrangement links TRBV6-5 to TRBJ2-5, with D maybe TRBD1 (8 bases). Germline CDR1 reads MNHEY; CDR2 reads SVGAGI. The CDR3 runs 15 residues. Deletions cut 6 bases from V and 2 bases from J, with 16 bases between. CDR3: CASSYRGGTQETQYF. The CDR3 nucleotides are TGTGCCAGCAGCTACAGGGGGGGTACTCAAGAGACCCAGTACTTC.

In this sample, this clonotype turned up a few times. V usage is TRBV6-5 and J usage is TRBJ1-1, with TRBD1 identical over 8 bases. The V gene end was trimmed by 0 bases and the J gene end by 0 bases; junction bases not matched to a gene: 3. Germline lookup yields CDR1 MNHEY and CDR2 SVGAGI. The CDR3 spans 16 residues. CDR3 sequence reads: CASSYSYRGMNTEAFF. The CDR3 coding sequence is TGTGCCAGCAGTTACTCGTACAGGGGGATGAACACTGAAGCTTTCTTT.

The chain joins TRBV7-9 to TRBJ1-1, with D tentatively TRBD1 (5 bases). Germline CDR1 reads SEHNR; CDR2 reads FQNEAQ (reference sequence). The CDR3 extends over 13 amino acids. The V gene lost 5 bases and the J gene lost 11 bases, with 18 bases spanning the gap. The CDR3 nucleotides are TGTGCCAGCAGCCCCGGGGGGAGGGCTCGGGCTTTCTTT. This translates into CASSPGGRARAFF.

With respect to this clonotype: This may come from a read error, since a much larger clone is one base off. The rearrangement uses TRBV6-5 and TRBJ2-2, with 11 bases matching TRBD2. Germline-derived CDR1 and CDR2 are MNHEY and SVGAGI. The CDR3 sequence is 15 residues long. CDR3 amino acids: CVSSSTGTSGYELFF. DNA of the CDR3: TGTGTCAGCAGTTCGACCGGGACTAGCGGCTACGAGCTGTTTTTT.

With regard to this clonotype: The junction differs from germline at one of its ends, possibly a read error. CDR3 amino acids: CASSLLKHYNEQSF. The CDR3 DNA is TGTGCCAGCAGCTTATTAAAACACTACAATGAGCAGTCCTTC. The chain uses TRBV11-2 and TRBJ2-1; D unclear. The CDR3 extends over 14 amino acids. Germline V lookup: CDR1 SGHAT, CDR2 FQNNGV.

The chain carries TRBV28 and TRBJ1-2, with D possibly TRBD1 on 6 matching bases. With 4 bases removed from V and 7 bases from J, the gap between germline ends came to 16 bases. CDR1 MDHEN and CDR2 SYDVKM come from the germline V gene. The CDR3 is 14 residues long. This CDR3 is CASSSRAMTGGYTF. The CDR3 DNA reads TGTGCCAGCAGTTCCAGGGCTATGACAGGTGGCTACACCTTC.

This clonotype was counted only a few times. The chain has TRBV6-1 and TRBJ1-1, with D perhaps matching TRBD1 (5 bases). The V gene's germline CDR1 is MNHNS and CDR2 SASEGT. Trimming shortened V by 8 bases and J by 0 bases, and 16 bases separated the two germline ends. The CDR3 runs 15 residues. The CDR3 nucleotides read TGTGCCAGCCGGGGGGATGTAATGGTGAACACTGAAGCTTTCTTT. It translates to CASRGDVMVNTEAFF.

V usage is TRBV30 and J usage is TRBJ2-5, with D possibly matching TRBD1 (5 bases). This CDR3 has 15 amino acids. Germline V gives CDR1 GTSNPN, CDR2 SVGIG (reference sequence). Deletions cut 2 bases from V and 4 bases from J, with 17 bases between. The CDR3 is CAWSKGASGRETQYF. CDR3 sequence (DNA): TGTGCCTGGAGTAAAGGGGCTAGTGGACGAGAGACCCAGTACTTC.

Note on this clonotype: A much larger clone differs from this one at a single base, so this may be a read error. The chain carries TRBV6-5 and TRBJ2-6; D gene uncertain. This CDR3 spans 15 amino acids. Germline CDR1 and CDR2: MNHEY and SVGAGI. V lost 7 bases to trimming and J lost 2 bases, with 12 bases between them. CDR3 nucleotide sequence: TGTGCCAGCACCTCACAGTTCACTGGGGCCAACGTCCTGACTTTC. This codes for CASTSQFTGANVLTF.

Of note for this clonotype: A read error is possible here, since a much larger clone lies one base away. The V and J genes are TRBV29-1 and TRBJ2-3; unclear D gene. This CDR3 is built from 17 residues. Germline V CDR1 and CDR2: SQVTM, ANQGSEA. The germline V and J ends were trimmed by 4 bases and 0 bases, with 20 bases remaining between them. The CDR3 nucleotides are TGCAGCGTTGCCCGCCTCAAGATGGGCCTTAGCACAGATACGCAGTATTTT. It is translated as CSVARLKMGLSTDTQYF.